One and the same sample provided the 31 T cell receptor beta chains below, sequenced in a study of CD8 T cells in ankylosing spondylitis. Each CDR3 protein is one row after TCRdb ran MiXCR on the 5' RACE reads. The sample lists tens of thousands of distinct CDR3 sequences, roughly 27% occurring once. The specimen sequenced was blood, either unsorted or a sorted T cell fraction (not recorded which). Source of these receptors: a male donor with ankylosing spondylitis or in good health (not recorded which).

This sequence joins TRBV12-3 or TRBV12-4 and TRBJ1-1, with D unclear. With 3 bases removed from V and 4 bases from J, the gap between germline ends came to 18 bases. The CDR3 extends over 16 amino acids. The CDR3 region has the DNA TGTGCCAGCAGTTTTAAGCGGACGGTTGAGAGCACTGAAGCTTTCTTT. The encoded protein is CASSFKRTVESTEAFF.

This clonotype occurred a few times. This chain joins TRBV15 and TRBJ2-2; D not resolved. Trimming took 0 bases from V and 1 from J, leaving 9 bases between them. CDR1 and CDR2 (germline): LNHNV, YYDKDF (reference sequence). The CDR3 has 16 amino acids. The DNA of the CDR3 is TGTGCCACCAGCAGAGAGGCGGCTAGGAACACCGGGGAGCTGTTTTTT. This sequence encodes CATSREAARNTGELFF.

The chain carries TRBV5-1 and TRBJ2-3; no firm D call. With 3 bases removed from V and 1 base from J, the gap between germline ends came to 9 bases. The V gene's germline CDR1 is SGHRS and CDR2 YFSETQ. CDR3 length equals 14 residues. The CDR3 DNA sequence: TGCGCCAGCAGCTACTTGAGGCGCACAGATACGCAGTATTTT. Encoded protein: CASSYLRRTDTQYF.

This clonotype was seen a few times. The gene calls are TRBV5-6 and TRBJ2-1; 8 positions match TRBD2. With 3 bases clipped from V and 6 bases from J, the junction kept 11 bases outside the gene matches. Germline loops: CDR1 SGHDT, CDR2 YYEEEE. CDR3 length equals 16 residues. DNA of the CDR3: TGTGCCAGCAGCTCCCCCGGGACTAGTTATGTCAATGAGCAGTTCTTC. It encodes CASSSPGTSYVNEQFF.

CDR3 sequence: CASSLALRQGREGYTF. In DNA, the CDR3 is TGTGCCAGCAGCTTAGCCCTCAGACAGGGGCGGGAGGGCTACACCTTC. V usage is TRBV7-8 and J usage is TRBJ1-2; the match to TRBD1 covers 8 bases. Germline trimming cut 0 bases from V and 8 bases from J; bases unmatched to any gene: 11. The CDR3 is 16 residues long. Germline V gene sequence: CDR1 SGHVS, CDR2 FQNEAQ.

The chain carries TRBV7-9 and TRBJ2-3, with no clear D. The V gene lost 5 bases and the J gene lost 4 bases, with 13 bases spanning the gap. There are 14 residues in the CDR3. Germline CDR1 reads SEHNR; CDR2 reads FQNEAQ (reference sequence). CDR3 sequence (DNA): TGTGCCAGCAGCCTCATGGGTCTATCAGATACGCAGTATTTT. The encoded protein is CASSLMGLSDTQYF.

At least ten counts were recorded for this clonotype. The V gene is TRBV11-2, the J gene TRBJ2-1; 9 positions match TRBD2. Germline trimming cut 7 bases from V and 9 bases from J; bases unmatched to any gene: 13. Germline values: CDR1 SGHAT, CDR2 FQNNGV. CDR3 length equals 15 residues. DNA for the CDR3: TGTGCCAGCACCCTTCTGACTAGCGGAGGGGGTGAGCAGTTCTTC. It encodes CASTLLTSGGGEQFF.

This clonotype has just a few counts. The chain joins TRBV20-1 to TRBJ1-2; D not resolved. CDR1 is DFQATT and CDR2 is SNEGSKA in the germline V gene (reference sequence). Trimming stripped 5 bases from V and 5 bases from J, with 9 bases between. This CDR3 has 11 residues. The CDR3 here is CSAYTTYGYTF. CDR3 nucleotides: TGCAGTGCTTACACTACGTATGGCTACACCTTC.

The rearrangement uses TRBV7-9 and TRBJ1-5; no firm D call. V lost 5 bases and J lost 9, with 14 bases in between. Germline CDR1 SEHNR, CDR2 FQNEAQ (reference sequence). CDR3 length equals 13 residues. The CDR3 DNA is TGTGCCAGCAGCCAACCCCAAGGCGGGCCCCAGCATTTT. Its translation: CASSQPQGGPQHF.

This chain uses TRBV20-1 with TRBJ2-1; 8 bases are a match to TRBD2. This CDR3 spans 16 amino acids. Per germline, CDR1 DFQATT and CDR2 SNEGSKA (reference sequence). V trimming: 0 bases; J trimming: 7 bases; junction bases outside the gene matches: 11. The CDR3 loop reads CSARDLAGLDGNEQFF. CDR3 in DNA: TGCAGTGCTAGAGATTTAGCGGGGCTAGATGGGAATGAGCAGTTCTTC.

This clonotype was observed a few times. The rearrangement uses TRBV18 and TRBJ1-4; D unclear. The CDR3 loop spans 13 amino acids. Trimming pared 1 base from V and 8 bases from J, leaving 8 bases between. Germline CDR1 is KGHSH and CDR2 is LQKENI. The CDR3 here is CASSPLKTEKLFF. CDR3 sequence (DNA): TGTGCCAGCTCACCACTGAAAACAGAAAAACTGTTTTTT.

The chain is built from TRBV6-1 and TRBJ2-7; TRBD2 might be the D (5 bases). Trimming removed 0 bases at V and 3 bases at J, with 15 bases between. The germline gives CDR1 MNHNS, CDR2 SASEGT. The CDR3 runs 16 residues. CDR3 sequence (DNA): TGTGCCAGCAGTGAAGCCGGAGGCGGAATATTCTACGAGCAGTACTTC. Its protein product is CASSEAGGGIFYEQYF.

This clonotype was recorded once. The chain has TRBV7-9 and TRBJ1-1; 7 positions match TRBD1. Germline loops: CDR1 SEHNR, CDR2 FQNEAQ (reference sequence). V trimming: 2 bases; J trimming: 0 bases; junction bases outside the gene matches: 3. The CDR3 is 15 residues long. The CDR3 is CASSLRDSMNTEAFF. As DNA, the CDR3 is TGTGCCAGCAGCTTACGGGACAGCATGAACACTGAAGCTTTCTTT.

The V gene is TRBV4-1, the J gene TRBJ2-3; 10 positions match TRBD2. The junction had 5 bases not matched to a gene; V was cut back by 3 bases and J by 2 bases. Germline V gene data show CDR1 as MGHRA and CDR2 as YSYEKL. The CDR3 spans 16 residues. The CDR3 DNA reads TGCGCCAGCAGCCATACTAGCGGGGAATTCACAGATACGCAGTATTTT. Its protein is CASSHTSGEFTDTQYF.

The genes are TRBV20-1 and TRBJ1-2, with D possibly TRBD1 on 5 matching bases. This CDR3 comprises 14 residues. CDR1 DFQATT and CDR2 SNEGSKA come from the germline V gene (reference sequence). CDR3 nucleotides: TGCACCCCCGCGGGTACGGGGCAGGCCTATGGCTACACCTTC. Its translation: CTPAGTGQAYGYTF.

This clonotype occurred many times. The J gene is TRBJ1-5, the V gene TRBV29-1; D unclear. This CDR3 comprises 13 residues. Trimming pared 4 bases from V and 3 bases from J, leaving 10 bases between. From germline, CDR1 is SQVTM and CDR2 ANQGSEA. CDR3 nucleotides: TGCAGCGTTGGACGTGACCCCAATCAGCCCCAGCATTTT. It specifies CSVGRDPNQPQHF.

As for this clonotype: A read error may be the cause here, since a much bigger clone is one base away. The CDR3 DNA reads as TGCAGTGCCCTACAGGGGACACCTATGAACACTGAAGCTTTCTTT. Translation: CSALQGTPMNTEAFF. The V call is TRBV20-1, the J call TRBJ1-1; TRBD1 agrees at 7 bases. This CDR3 spans 15 amino acids. CDR1 and CDR2 from the germline V gene are DFQATT and SNEGSKA (reference sequence). V dropped 6 bases and J dropped 0; count of bases not matched to a gene: 10.

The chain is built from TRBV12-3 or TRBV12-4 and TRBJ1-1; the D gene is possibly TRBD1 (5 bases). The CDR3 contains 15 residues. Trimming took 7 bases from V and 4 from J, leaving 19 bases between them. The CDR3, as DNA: TGTGCCAGCAACAGGCGGGGGACCCCCCTCACTGAAGCTTTCTTT. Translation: CASNRRGTPLTEAFF.

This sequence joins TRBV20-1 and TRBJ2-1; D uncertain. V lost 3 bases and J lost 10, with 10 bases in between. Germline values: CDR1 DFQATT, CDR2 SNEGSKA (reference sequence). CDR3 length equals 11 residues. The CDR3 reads CSASWGREQFF. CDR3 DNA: TGCAGTGCTAGTTGGGGTAGGGAGCAGTTCTTC.

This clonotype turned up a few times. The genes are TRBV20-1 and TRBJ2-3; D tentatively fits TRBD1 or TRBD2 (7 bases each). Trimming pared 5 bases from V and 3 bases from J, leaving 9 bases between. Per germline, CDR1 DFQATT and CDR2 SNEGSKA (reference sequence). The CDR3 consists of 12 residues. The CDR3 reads CSAQGGTDTQYF. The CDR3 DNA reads TGCAGTGCTCAGGGGGGGACAGATACGCAGTATTTT.

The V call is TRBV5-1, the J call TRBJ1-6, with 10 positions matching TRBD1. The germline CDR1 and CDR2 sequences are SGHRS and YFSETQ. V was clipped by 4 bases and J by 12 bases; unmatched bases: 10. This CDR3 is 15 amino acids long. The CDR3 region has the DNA TGCGCCAGCAGCACCGGGACAGGGGACTCACTACCCCTCCACTTT. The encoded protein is CASSTGTGDSLPLHF. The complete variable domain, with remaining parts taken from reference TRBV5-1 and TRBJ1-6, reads KAGVTQTPRYLIKTRGQQVTLSCSPISGHRSVSWYQQTPGQGLQFLFEYFSETQRNKGNFPGRFSGRQFSNSRSEMNVSTLELGDSALYLCASSTGTGDSLPLHFGNGTRLTVT.

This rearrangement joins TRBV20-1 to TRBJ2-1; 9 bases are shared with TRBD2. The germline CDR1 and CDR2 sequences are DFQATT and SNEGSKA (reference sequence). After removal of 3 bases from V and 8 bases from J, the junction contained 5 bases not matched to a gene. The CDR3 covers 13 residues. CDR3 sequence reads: CSASLAGEYEQFF. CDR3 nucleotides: TGCAGTGCTAGTTTAGCGGGAGAGTATGAGCAGTTCTTC.

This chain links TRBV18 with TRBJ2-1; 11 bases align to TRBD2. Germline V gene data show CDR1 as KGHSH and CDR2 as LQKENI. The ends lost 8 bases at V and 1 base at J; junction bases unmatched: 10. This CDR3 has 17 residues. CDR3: CASERSGRARSYNEQFF. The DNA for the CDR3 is TGTGCCAGCGAGCGTAGCGGGAGGGCCCGGTCCTACAATGAGCAGTTCTTC. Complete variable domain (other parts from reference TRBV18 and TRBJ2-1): NAGVMQNPRHLVRRRGQEARLRCSPMKGHSHVYWYRQLPEEGLKFMVYLQKENIIDESGMPKERFSAEFPKEGPSILRIQQVVRGDSAAYFCASERSGRARSYNEQFFGPGTRLTVL.

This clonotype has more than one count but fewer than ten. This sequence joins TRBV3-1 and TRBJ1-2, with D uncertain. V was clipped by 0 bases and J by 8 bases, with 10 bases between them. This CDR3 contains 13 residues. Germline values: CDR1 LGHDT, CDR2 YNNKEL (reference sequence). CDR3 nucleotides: TGTGCCAGCAGCCAAGATTCAGTCACCGGCTACACCTTC. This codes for CASSQDSVTGYTF.

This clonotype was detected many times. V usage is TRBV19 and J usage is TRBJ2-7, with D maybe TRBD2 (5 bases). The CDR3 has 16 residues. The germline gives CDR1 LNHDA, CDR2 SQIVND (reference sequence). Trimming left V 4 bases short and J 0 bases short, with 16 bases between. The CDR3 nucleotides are TGTGCCAGTAGTAGGTCCGCGGCGGGCAGCTCCTACGAGCAGTACTTC. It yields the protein CASSRSAAGSSYEQYF.

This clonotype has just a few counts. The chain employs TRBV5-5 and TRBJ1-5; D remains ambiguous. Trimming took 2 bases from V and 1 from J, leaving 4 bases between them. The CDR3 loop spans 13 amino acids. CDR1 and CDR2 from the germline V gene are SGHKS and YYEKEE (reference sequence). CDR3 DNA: TGTGCCAGCAGCTTCAACAGCAATCAGCCCCAGCATTTT. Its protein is CASSFNSNQPQHF.

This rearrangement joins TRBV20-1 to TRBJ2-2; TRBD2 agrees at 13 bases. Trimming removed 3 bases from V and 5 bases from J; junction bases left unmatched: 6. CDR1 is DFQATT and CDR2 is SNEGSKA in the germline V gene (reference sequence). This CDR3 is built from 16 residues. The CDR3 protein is CSARQRLAGGTGELFF. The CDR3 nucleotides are TGCAGTGCTAGGCAAAGACTAGCGGGGGGAACCGGGGAGCTGTTTTTT.

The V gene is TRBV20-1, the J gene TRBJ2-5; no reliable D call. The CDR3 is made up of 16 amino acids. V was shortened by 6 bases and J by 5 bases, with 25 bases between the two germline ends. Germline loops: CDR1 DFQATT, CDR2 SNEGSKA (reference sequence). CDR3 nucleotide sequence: TGCAGTGCCCCCCGCCCCCCCGATCTTAGGATGGAGACCCAGTACTTC. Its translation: CSAPRPPDLRMETQYF.

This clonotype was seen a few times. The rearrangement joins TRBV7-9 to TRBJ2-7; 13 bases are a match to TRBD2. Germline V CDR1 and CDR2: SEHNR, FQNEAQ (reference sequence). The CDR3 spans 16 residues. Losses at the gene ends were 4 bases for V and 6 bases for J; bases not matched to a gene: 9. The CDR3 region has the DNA TGTGCCAGCAGCTCGACGACTAGCGGGAGGATCGGCGAGCAGTACTTC. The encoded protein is CASSSTTSGRIGEQYF.

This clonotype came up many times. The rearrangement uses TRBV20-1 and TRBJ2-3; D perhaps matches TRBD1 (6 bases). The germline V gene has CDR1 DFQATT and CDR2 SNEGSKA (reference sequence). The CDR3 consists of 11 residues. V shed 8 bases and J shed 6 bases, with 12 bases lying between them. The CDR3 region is CSLLRGDTQYF. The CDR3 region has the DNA TGCAGTCTTCTAAGGGGGGATACGCAGTATTTT.

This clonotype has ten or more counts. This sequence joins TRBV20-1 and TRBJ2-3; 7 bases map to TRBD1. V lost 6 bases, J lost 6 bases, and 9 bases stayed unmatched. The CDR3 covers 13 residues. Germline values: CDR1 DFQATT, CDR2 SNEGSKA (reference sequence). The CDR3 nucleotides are TGCAGTGCACAACAGGGGTCTGGGGATACGCAGTATTTT. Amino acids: CSAQQGSGDTQYF.